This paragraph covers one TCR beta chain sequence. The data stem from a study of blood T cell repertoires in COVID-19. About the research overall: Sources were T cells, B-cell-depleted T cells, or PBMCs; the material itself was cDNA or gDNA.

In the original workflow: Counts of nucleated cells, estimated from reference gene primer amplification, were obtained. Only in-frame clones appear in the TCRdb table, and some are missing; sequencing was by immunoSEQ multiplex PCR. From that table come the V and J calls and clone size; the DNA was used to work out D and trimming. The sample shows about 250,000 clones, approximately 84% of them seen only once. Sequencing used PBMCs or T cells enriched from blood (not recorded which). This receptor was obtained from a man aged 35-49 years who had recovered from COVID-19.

As DNA, the CDR3 is TGTGCCAGCAGCGTAACTAGCGGGAAATCCTACAATGAGCAGTTCTTC. Translated, it gives CASSVTSGKSYNEQFF. V usage is TRBV9 and J usage is TRBJ2-1; 10 bases map to TRBD2. J gave up 1 base and V 1 base, and 2 bases lay outside the gene matches. Germline V CDR1 and CDR2: SGDLS, YYNGEE. The CDR3 sequence is 16 residues long.